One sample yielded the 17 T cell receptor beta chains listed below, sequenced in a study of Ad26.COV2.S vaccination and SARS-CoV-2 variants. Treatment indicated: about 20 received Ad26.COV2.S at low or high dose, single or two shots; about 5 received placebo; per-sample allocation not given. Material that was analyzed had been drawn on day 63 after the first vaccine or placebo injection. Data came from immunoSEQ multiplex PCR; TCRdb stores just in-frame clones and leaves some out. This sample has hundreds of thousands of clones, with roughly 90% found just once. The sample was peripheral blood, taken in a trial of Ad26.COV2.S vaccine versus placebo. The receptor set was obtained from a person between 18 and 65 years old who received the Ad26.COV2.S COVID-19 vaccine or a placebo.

CDR3 region: CASSPGSPGGYGYTF. The CDR3 DNA is TGTGCCAGCTCACCGGGTTCACCGGGGGGCTATGGCTACACCTTC. The chain carries TRBV18 and TRBJ1-2; D perhaps matches TRBD1 (5 bases). Trimming left V 3 bases short and J 4 bases short, with 15 bases between. This CDR3 has 15 amino acids. The germline CDR1 and CDR2 sequences are KGHSH and LQKENI.

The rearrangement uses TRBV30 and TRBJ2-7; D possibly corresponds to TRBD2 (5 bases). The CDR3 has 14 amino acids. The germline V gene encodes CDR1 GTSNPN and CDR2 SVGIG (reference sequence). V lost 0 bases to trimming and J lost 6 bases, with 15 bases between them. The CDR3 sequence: CAWSVRATGGEQYF. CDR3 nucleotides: TGTGCCTGGAGTGTGAGGGCCACGGGCGGCGAGCAGTACTTC.

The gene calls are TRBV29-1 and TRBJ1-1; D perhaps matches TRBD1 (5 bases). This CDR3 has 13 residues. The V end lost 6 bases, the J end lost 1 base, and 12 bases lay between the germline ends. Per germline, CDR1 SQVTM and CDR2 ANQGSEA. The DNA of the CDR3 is TGCAGCGTCGGGGACGATACGAACACTGAAGCTTTCTTT. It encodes CSVGDDTNTEAFF.

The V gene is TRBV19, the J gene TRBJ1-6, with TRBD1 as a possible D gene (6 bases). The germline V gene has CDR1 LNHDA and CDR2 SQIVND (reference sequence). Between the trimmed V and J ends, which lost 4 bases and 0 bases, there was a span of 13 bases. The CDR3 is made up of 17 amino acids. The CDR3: CASSRDTSSSYNSPLHF. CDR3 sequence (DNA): TGTGCCAGTAGTAGGGACACCAGCAGCTCCTATAATTCACCCCTCCACTTT.

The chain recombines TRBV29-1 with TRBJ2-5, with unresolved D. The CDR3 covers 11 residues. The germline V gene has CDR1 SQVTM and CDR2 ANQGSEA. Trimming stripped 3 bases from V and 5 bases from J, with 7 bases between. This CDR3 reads CSVDRSETQYF. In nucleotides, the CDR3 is TGCAGCGTTGATAGAAGTGAGACCCAGTACTTC.

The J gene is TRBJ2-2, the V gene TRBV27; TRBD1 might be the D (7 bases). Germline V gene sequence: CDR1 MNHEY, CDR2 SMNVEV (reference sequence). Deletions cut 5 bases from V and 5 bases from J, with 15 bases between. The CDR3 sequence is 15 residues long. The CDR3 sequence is CASSLRGAWTGELFF. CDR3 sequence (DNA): TGTGCCAGCAGTCTCAGGGGGGCATGGACCGGGGAGCTGTTTTTT.

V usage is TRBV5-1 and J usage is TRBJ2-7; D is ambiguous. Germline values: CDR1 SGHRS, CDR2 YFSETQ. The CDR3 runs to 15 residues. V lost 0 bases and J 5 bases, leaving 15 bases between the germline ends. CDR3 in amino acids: CASSLVGSTVHEQYF. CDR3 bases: TGCGCCAGCAGCTTGGTGGGATCAACCGTCCACGAGCAGTACTTC.

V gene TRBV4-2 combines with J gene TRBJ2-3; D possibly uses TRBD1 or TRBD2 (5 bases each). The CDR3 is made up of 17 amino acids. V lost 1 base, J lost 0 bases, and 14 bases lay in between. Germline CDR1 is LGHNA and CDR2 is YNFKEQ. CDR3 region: CASSQGYRGESTDTQYF. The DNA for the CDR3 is TGTGCCAGCAGCCAAGGTTACCGGGGCGAGAGCACAGATACGCAGTATTTT.

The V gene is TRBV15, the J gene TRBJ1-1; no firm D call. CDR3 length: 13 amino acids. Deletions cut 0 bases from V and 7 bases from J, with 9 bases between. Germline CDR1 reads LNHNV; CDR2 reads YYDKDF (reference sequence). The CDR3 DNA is TGTGCCACCAGCAGAGATGGACCGTATGAAGCTTTCTTT. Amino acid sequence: CATSRDGPYEAFF.

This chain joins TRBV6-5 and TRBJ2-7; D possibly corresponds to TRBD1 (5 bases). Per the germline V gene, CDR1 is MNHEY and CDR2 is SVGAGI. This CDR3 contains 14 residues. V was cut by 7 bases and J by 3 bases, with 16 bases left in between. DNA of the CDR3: TGTGCCAGCATAAAGGAGCAGGGTCTCTACGAGCAGTACTTC. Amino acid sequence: CASIKEQGLYEQYF.

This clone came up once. The CDR3 DNA reads as TGTGCCACCAGCAAAGTGGGACTGAATGAGCAGTTCTTC. Translating gives CATSKVGLNEQFF. This rearrangement joins TRBV15 to TRBJ2-1, with D possibly matching TRBD2 (6 bases). The CDR3 is made up of 13 amino acids. Trimming removed 4 bases from V and 7 bases from J, with 11 bases in between. Germline assignment: CDR1 LNHNV and CDR2 YYDKDF (reference sequence).

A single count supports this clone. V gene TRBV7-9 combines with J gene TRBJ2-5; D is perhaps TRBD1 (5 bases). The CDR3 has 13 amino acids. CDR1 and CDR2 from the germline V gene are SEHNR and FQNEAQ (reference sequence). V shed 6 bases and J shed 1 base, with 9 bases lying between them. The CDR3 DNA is TGTGCCAGCAGGTCTACAGGCCAAGAGACCCAGTACTTC. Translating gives CASRSTGQETQYF.

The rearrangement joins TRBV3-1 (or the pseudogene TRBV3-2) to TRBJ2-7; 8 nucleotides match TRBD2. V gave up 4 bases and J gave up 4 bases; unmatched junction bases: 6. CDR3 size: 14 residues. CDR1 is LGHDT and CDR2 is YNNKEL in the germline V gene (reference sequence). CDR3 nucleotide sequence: TGTGCCAGCAGCCGGACTAGCCGAGGTTACGAGCAGTACTTC. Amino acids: CASSRTSRGYEQYF.

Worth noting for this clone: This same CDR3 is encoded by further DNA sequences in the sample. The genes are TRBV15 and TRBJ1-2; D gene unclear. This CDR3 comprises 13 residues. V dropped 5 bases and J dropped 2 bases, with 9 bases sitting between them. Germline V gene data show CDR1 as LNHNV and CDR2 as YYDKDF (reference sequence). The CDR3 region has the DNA TGTGCCACCAGCCGGGCGGGGAACTATGGCTACACCTTC. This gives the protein CATSRAGNYGYTF.

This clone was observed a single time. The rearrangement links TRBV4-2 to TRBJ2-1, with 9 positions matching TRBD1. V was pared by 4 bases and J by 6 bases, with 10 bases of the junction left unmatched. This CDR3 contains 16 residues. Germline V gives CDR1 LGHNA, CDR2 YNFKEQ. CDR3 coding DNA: TGTGCCAGCAGCCTAATGACAGGGGGGATAAGCAATGAGCAGTTCTTC. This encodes CASSLMTGGISNEQFF.

In DNA, the CDR3 is TGTGCCAGCTCACCCGGGACAGGGAGGGGAAACACTGAAGCTTTCTTT. Amino acids: CASSPGTGRGNTEAFF. The chain couples TRBV18 to TRBJ1-1, with 9 bases matching TRBD1. V lost 3 bases to trimming and J lost 2 bases; unmatched junction nucleotides: 7. Germline CDR1 and CDR2: KGHSH and LQKENI. This CDR3 has 16 residues.

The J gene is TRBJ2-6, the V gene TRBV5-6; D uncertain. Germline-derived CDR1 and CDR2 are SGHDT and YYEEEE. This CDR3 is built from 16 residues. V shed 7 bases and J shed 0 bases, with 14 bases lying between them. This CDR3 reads CASGLYEYSGANVLTF. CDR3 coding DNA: TGTGCCAGCGGTCTTTATGAATACTCTGGGGCCAACGTCCTGACTTTC.